This T cell receptor beta chain is from a study of regulatory T cells in long-lasting Graves disease. Time point: newly diagnosed GD, antithyroid drugs for less than 3 months. The TCR library used RNA extracted from PBMCs. V was clipped by 3 bases and J by 3 bases; unmatched bases: 4. CDR3 length: 14 amino acids. Germline values: CDR1 DFQATT, CDR2 SNEGSKA (reference sequence). Building of the TCR beta libraries involved iRepertoire HTBI primers and Arm-PCR of CDR3 regions. Each CDR3 protein is one row after TCRdb ran MiXCR on the multiplex PCR reads. The sample yields about 420,000 distinct CDR3 sequences, 15% to 20% seen once. These data were also reused for a study on T cells in Graves' hyperthyroidism and ophthalmopathy.

Sequencing was performed on peripheral blood mononuclear cells (PBMCs), taken at new diagnosis, from a patient treated with antithyroid drugs. V is TRBV20-1 and J is TRBJ2-7; 11 bases agree with TRBD2. This clonotype originated in a young woman with Graves disease. The CDR3 DNA reads TGCAGTGCTAGTAGCACTAGCGGGAGCTACGAGCAGTACTTC. Its protein product is CSASSTSGSYEQYF.